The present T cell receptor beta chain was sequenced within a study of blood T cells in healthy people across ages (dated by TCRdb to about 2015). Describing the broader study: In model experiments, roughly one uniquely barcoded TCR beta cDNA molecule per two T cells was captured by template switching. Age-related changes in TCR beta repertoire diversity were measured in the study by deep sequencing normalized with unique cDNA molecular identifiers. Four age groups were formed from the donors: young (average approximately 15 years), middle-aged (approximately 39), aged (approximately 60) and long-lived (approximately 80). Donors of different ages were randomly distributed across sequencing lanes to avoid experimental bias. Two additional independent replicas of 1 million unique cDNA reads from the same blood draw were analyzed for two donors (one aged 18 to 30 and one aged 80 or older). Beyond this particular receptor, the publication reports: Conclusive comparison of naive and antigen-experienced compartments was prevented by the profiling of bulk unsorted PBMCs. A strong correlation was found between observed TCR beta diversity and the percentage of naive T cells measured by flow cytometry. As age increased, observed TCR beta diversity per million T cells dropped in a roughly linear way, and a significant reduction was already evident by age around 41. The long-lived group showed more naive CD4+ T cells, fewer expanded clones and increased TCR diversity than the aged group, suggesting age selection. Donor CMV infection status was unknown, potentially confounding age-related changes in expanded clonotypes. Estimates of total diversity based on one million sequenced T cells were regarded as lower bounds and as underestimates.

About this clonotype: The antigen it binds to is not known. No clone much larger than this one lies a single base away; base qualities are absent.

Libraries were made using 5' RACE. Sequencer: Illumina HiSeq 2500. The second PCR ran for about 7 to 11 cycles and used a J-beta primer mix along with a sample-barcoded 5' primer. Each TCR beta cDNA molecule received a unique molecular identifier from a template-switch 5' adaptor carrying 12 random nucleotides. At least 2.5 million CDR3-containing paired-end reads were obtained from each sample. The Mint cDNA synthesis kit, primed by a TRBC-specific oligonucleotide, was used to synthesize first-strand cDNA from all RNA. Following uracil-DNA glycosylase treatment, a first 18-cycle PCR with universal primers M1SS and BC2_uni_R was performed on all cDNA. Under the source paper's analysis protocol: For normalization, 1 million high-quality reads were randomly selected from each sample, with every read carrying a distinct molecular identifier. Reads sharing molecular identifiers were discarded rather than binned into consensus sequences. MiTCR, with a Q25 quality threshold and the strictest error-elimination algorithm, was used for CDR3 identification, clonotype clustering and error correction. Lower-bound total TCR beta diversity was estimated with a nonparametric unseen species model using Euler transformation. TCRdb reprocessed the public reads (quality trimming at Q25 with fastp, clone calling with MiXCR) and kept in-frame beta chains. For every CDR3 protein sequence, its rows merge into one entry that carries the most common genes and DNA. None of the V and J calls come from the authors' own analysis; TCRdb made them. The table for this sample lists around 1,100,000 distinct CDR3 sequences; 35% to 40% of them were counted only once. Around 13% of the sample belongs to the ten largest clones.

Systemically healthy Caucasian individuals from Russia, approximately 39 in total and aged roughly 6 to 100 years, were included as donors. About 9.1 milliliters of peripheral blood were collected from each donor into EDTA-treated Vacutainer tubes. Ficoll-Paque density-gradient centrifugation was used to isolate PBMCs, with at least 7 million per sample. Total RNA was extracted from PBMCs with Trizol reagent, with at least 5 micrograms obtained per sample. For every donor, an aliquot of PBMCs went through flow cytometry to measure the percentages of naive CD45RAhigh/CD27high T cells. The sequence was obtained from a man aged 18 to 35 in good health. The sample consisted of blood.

The sequenced DNA: TGTGCCAGCAGCCCCAGTACTTTGGCCGTGGGCTACACCTTC. Its protein is CASSPSTLAVGYTF. Recombination joined TRBV14 with TRBJ1-2; the D gene cannot be resolved reliably. V gives up 4 bases and J gives up 8 bases, and the segment between their germline ends measures 17 bases. CDR1 and CDR2 were assigned from the germline V gene as SGHDN and FVKESK. From the cysteine through the phenylalanine, the CDR3 covers 14 amino acids. The kept DNA is CDR3 alone, 42 bases in frame from the first base.